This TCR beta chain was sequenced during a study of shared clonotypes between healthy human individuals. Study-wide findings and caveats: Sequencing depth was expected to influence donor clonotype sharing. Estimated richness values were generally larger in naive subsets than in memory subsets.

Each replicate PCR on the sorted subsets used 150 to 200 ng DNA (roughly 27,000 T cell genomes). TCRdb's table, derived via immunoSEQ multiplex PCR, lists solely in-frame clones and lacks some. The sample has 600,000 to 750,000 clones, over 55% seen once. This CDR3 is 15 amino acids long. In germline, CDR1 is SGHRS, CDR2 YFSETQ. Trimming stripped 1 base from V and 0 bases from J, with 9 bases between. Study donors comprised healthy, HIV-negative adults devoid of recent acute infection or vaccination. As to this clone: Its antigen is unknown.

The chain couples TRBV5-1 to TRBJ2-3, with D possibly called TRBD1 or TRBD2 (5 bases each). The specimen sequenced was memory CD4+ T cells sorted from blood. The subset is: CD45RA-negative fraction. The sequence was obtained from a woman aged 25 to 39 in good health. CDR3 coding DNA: TGCGCCAGCAGCTTGTGGGGCGGGAGCACAGATACGCAGTATTTT. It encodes CASSLWGGSTDTQYF.